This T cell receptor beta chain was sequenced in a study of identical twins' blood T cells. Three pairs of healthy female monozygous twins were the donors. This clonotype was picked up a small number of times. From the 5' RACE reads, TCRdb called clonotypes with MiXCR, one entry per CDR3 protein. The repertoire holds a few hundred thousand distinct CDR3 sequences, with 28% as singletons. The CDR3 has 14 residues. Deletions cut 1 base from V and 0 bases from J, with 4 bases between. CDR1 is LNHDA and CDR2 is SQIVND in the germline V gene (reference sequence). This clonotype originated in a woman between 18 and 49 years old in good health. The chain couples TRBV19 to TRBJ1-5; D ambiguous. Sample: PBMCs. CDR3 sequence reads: CASSIGNSNQPQHF. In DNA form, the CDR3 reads TGTGCCAGTAGTATAGGGAATAGCAATCAGCCCCAGCATTTT.